The present entry profiles one TCR beta chain with its context. This specimen comes from a study of blood T cell repertoires in COVID-19. Study as a whole: The United States, Italy and Spain provided the acute and convalescent COVID-19 samples. PBMCs, B-cell-depleted T cells, or T cells were the source of the cDNA or gDNA that made up the material.

The trim removed 10 bases at V and 7 bases at J, leaving 10 bases unmatched. CDR3 length: 14 amino acids. CDR1 and CDR2 from the germline V gene are LNHDA and SQIVND (reference sequence). Per the original data handling: Amplification of reference gene primers was used by the study to estimate nucleated cell counts. Assay used: immunoSEQ multiplex PCR; TCRdb lists only in-frame clones, some missing. V and J calls and clone size are copied from that table; D and trimming were computed from the DNA. The sample carries approximately 170,000 clones, 83% recorded once. The gene calls are TRBV19 and TRBJ2-2, with 9 bases aligning to TRBD1. The clonotype originates from a woman aged 80 or older with acute or convalescent COVID-19. The sequencing input was peripheral blood. CDR3 sequence: CATSGTGRGGELFF. In DNA form, the CDR3 reads TGTGCCACTTCAGGGACAGGGCGGGGCGGGGAGCTGTTTTTT.